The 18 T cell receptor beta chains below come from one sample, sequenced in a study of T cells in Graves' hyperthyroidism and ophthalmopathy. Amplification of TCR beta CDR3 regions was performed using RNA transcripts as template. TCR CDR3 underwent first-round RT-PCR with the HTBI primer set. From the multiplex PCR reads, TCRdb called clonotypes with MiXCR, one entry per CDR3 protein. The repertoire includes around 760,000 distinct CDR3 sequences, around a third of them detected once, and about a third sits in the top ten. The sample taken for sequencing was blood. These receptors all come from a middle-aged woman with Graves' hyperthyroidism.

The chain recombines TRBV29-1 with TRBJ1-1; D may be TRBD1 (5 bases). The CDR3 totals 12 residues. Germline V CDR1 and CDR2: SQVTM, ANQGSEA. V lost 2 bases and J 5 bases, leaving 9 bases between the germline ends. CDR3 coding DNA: TGCAGCGTTGAACGGGGGGAAACTGAAGCTTTCTTT. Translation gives CSVERGETEAFF.

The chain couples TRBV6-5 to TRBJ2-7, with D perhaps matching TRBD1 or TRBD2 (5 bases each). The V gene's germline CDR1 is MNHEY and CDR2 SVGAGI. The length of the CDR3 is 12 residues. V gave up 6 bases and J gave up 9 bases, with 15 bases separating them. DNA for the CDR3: TGTGCCAGCAGGGACGGGACGGGGCGGCAGTACTTC. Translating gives CASRDGTGRQYF.

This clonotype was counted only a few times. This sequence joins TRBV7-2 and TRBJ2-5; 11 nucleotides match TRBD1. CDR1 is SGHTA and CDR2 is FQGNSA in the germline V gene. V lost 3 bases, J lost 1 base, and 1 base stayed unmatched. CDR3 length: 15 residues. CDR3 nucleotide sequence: TGTGCCAGCAGCTTTGGACAGGGGGCCCAAGAGACCCAGTACTTC. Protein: CASSFGQGAQETQYF. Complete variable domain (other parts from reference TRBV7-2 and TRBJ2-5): GAGVSQSPSNKVTEKGKDVELRCDPISGHTALYWYRQSLGQGLEFLIYFQGNSAPDKSGLPSDRFSAERTGGSVSTLTIQRTQQEDSAVYLCASSFGQGAQETQYFGPGTRLLVL.

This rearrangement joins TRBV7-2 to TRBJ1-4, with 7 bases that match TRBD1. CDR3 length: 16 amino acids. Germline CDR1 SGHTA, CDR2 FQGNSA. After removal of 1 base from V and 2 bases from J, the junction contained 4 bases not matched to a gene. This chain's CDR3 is CASSLGRGRTNEKLFF. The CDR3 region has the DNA TGTGCCAGCAGCTTAGGCAGGGGGAGGACTAATGAAAAACTGTTTTTT.

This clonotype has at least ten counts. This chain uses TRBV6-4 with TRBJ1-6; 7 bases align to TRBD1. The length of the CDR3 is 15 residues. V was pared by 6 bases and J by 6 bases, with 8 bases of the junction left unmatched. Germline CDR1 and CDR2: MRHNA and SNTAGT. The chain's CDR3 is CASSRGDSLNSPLHF. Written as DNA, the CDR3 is TGTGCCAGCAGCCGAGGGGACAGTCTTAATTCACCCCTCCACTTT.

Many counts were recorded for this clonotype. CDR3 sequence: CASRSGQLYEQYF. In nucleotides, the CDR3 is TGCGCCAGCAGAAGTGGACAGCTCTACGAGCAGTACTTC. This sequence joins TRBV10-2 and TRBJ2-7; possibly TRBD1 for D (6 bases). The length of the CDR3 is 13 residues. Looked up from germline, CDR1 is WSHSY and CDR2 is SAAADI. Between the trimmed V and J ends, which lost 6 bases and 3 bases, there was a span of 12 bases.

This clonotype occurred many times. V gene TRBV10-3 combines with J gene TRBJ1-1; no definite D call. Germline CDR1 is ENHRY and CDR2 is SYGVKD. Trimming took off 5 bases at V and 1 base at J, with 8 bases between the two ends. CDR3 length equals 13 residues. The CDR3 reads CAISRAGNTEAFF. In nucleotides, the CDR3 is TGTGCCATCAGTCGGGCGGGGAACACTGAAGCTTTCTTT.

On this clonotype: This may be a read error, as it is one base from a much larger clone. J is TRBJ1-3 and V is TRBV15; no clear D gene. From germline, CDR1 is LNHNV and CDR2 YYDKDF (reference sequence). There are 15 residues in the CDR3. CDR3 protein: CATSRDSFGGDTIYF. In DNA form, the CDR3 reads TGTGCCACCAGCAGAGACTCCTTCGGTGGAGACACCATATATTTT.

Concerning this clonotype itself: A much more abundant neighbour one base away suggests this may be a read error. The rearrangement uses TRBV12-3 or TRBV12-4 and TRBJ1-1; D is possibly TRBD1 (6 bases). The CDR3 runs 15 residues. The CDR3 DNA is TGTGTCAGCAGTTTCCGACAGACAGGTAACACTGAAGCTTTCTTT. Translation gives CVSSFRQTGNTEAFF.

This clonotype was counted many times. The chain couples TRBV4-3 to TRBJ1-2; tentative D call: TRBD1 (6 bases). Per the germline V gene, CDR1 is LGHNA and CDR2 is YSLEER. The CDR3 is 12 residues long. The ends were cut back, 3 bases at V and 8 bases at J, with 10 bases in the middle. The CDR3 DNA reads TGCGCCAGCAGCCAGGGGGCGGTGGGCTACACCTTC. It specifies CASSQGAVGYTF.

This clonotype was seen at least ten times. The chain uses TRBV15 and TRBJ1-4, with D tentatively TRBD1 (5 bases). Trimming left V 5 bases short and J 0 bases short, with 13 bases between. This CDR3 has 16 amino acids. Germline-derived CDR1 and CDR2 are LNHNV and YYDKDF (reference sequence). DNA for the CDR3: TGTGCCACCAGCTCGACAGACAGAGCAACTAATGAAAAACTGTTTTTT. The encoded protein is CATSSTDRATNEKLFF.

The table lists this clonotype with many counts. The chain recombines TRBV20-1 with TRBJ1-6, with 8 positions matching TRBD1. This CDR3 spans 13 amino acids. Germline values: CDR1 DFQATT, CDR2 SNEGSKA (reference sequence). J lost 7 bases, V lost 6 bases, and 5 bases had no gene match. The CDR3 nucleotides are TGCAGTGCCTGGGACAGGCTCAATTCACCCCTCCACTTT. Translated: CSAWDRLNSPLHF.

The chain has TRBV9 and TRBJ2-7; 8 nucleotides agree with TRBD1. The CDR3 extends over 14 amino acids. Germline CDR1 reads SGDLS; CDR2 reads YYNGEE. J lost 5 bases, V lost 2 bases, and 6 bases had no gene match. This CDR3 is CASSVGTGVHEQYF. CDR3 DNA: TGTGCCAGCAGCGTCGGGACAGGCGTACACGAGCAGTACTTC.

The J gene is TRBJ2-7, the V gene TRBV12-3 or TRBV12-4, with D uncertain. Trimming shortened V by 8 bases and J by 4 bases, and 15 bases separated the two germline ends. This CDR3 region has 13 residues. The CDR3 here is CASGRPPPYEQYF. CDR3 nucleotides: TGTGCCAGCGGGCGTCCTCCCCCTTACGAGCAGTACTTC.

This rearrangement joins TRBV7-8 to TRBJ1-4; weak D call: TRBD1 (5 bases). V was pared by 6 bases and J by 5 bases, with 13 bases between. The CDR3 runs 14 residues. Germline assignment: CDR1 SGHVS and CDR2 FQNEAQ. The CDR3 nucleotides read TGTGCCAGCAGGGCACGGGAGGGGAATGAAAAACTGTTTTTT. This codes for CASRAREGNEKLFF.

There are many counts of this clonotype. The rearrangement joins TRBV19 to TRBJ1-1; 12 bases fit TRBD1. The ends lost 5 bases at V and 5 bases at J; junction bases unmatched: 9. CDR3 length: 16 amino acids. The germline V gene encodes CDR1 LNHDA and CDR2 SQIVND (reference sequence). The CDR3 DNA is TGTGCCAGTAGTCCGAGGGACAGGGGGCGACGAACTGAAGCTTTCTTT. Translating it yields CASSPRDRGRRTEAFF.

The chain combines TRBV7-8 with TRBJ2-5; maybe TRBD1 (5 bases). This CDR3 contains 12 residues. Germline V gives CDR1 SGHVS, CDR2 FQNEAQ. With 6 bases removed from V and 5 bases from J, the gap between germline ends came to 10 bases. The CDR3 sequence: CASRLSGETQYF. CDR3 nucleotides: TGTGCCAGCAGACTATCAGGGGAGACCCAGTACTTC.

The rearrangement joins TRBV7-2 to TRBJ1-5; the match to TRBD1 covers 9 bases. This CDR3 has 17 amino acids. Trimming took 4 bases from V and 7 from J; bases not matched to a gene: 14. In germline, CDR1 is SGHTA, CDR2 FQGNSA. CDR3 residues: CASSSPGQGGVGQPQHF. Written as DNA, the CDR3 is TGTGCCAGCAGCTCCCCGGGACAGGGAGGGGTAGGGCAGCCCCAGCATTTT.